The clone carrying this TCR beta chain occurred many times. What it recognizes is unknown. These data are taken from a study of regulatory T cells in long-lasting Graves disease. Notes on the study in general: Persistent patients had more shared public clonotypes (around 2,800) than new patients (around 1,000). Favored gene segments in persistent disease were TRBV28, TRBJ1-2 and TRBJ2-5.

The time point is: persistent/refractory GD, antithyroid drugs over 5 years with positive TRAb. The TCR library used RNA extracted from PBMCs. In each case, Graves' disease was diagnosed per American Thyroid Association guidelines. The CDR3 loop spans 14 amino acids. Per the germline V gene, CDR1 is DFQATT and CDR2 is SNEGSKA (reference sequence). V was clipped by 5 bases and J by 0 bases, with 14 bases between them. Arm-PCR of CDR3 regions and iRepertoire HTBI primers were used to build TCR beta libraries. The authors' processing: From all samples, identification returned approximately 14 TRBJ and about 60 TRBV segments. TCRdb reanalysed the multiplex PCR reads using MiXCR and keeps one entry per CDR3 protein. For this entry, the V and J calls and clone size follow TCRdb and not the study's own pipeline. The sample includes about 430,000 distinct CDR3 sequences, roughly 23% of them seen just once.

J is TRBJ2-7 and V is TRBV20-1; a possible D gene is TRBD2 (5 bases). The receptor's source is a female donor with Graves disease. The sequenced sample was peripheral blood mononuclear cells (PBMCs), obtained when the disease was refractory, from a patient treated with antithyroid drugs. CDR3 sequence (DNA): TGCAGTGCTCACCGGACGGGAAGCTCCTACGAGCAGTACTTC. Translating it yields CSAHRTGSSYEQYF.